This T cell receptor (beta chain) stems from a study of cytomegalovirus exposure and HLA in healthy donors. For the study at large: Unique TCR beta sequences numbering about 100 million came from 150 million to 200 million T cells in an earlier analysis.

The CDR3 is 16 residues long. V dropped 5 bases and J dropped 0; count of bases not matched to a gene: 7. Per the germline V gene, CDR1 is SEHNR and CDR2 is FQNEAQ (reference sequence). Overall study findings and caveats: In an earlier analysis, in approximately 630 donors, most V segments appeared productive either ~90% or ~30% of the time. For TCR beta chains, V- and J-gene trimming was later linked to a missense DCLRE1C variant.

The PCR used 60 Vbeta and 13 Jbeta primers. Using immunoSEQ multiplex PCR, the repertoire was profiled, and TCRdb retains in-frame clones only, with some absent. The sample contains 150,000 to 200,000 clones, 75% to 85% of which appear only once. In regard to this clone: Its antigen is undetermined. The same CDR3 is also encoded by other DNA sequences in this sample.

The TCR was taken from a man aged 30 to 39 in good health and CMV-seropositive. What was sequenced was PBMCs. The V and J genes are TRBV7-9 and TRBJ2-7; TRBD2 matches 10 bases. DNA for the CDR3: TGTGCCAGCAGCCCCCCCACTAGCGGGGTCTCCTACGAGCAGTACTTC. Protein sequence: CASSPPTSGVSYEQYF.